A single sample is the source of the 20 T cell receptor beta chains below, sequenced in a study of EBV T-cell therapy then PD-1 blockade in nasopharyngeal carcinoma. What these receptors recognize is not known. Treatment reported: AdE1-LMPpoly-expanded autologous EBV-specific T-cell therapy followed by anti-PD-1 nivolumab. Profiled with immunoSEQ multiplex PCR; TCRdb holds only in-frame clones, not every one. The sample has around 23,000 clones, about 87% seen once. The material sequenced was CD8+ T cells from blood, taken at approximately day 60 from a patient whose treatment included autologous EBV-specific T cells and nivolumab. The receptors were gathered from a man aged 35-49 years with nasopharyngeal carcinoma.

This clone was recorded a few times. The J gene is TRBJ2-7, the V gene TRBV27; weak D call: TRBD2 (6 bases). Germline lookup yields CDR1 MNHEY and CDR2 SMNVEV (reference sequence). The CDR3 has 15 residues. V shed 0 bases and J shed 4 bases, with 13 bases lying between them. The CDR3 nucleotides are TGTGCCAGCAGTTTATCCGGAGGGTTCGTTTACGAGCAGTACTTC. Amino acid sequence: CASSLSGGFVYEQYF.

The V call is TRBV9, the J call TRBJ1-6; weak D call: TRBD1 (6 bases). Germline V CDR1 and CDR2: SGDLS, YYNGEE. V lost 3 bases, J lost 16 bases, and 11 bases lay in between. The CDR3 runs to 11 residues. CDR3 amino acids: CASSAWTELHF. Here the CDR3 DNA reads TGTGCCAGCAGCGCGTGGACAGAGCTCCACTTT.

This chain uses TRBV6-1 with TRBJ2-1; the D is unclear. V was trimmed by 1 base and J by 3 bases, leaving 4 bases between them. The CDR3 is 13 residues long. CDR1 and CDR2 from the germline V gene are MNHNS and SASEGT. The CDR3, as DNA: TGTGCCAGCAGTGAAGGGGACTACAATGAGCAGTTCTTC. It yields the protein CASSEGDYNEQFF.

The chain uses TRBV27 and TRBJ2-7; the match to TRBD1 covers 7 bases. V shed 5 bases and J 7 bases; nucleotides not matched to a gene: 5. The CDR3 extends over 12 amino acids. The germline CDR1 and CDR2 sequences are MNHEY and SMNVEV (reference sequence). The chain's CDR3 is CASSAGGWEQYF. The CDR3 nucleotides read TGTGCCAGCAGTGCAGGGGGTTGGGAGCAGTACTTC.

The rearrangement links TRBV4-3 to TRBJ2-5; D is possibly TRBD1 or TRBD2 (6 bases each). V lost 0 bases, J lost 4 bases, and 12 bases lay in between. CDR1 is LGHNA and CDR2 is YSLEER in the germline V gene. The CDR3 runs 15 residues. The CDR3 region is CASSQESGARETQYF. DNA of the CDR3: TGCGCCAGCAGCCAAGAGTCGGGGGCCCGAGAGACCCAGTACTTC.

This chain uses TRBV6-5 with TRBJ2-1; a weak D match, TRBD2 (5 bases). Trimming left V 2 bases short and J 9 bases short, with 14 bases between. Germline loops: CDR1 MNHEY, CDR2 SVGAGI. The CDR3 contains 14 residues. CDR3 region: CASSYGEGSIEQFF. As DNA, the CDR3 is TGTGCCAGCAGTTACGGTGAGGGATCCATTGAGCAGTTCTTC.

The chain combines TRBV21-1 with TRBJ2-7. TRBV21-1 is described as a pseudogene. The CDR3 covers 15 residues. Here the CDR3 reads CASSSQRGDTYEQYF. CDR3 nucleotides: TGTGCCAGCAGCAGCCAGAGGGGCGATACCTACGAGCAGTACTTC.

The rearrangement joins TRBV19 to TRBJ1-5; possibly TRBD1 for D (6 bases). The V end was cut by 2 bases, the J end by 7 bases, with 18 bases between. The germline V gene encodes CDR1 LNHDA and CDR2 SQIVND (reference sequence). The CDR3 is made up of 16 amino acids. CDR3 nucleotides: TGTGCCAGTAGTATAATGCCTACAGGGTTTTCGCAGCCCCAGCATTTT. Translation: CASSIMPTGFSQPQHF.

This chain connects TRBV4-1 to TRBJ2-5; D might be TRBD2 (6 bases). Trimming stripped 2 bases from V and 9 bases from J, with 19 bases between. This CDR3 spans 15 amino acids. Germline CDR1 and CDR2: MGHRA and YSYEKL. As DNA, the CDR3 is TGCGCCAGCAGCCAAATCCGGACGGACTACTGGGCCCAGTACTTC. Protein product: CASSQIRTDYWAQYF.

This clone has only one observation. The chain is built from TRBV7-6 and TRBJ2-1, with 9 bases fitting TRBD2. Germline V lookup: CDR1 SGHVS, CDR2 FNYEAQ. The CDR3 sequence is 19 residues long. V lost 2 bases to trimming and J lost 6 bases; unmatched junction nucleotides: 17. CDR3 bases: TGTGCCAGCAGCTTACTGATAGCGGGGGCCCTACGCAATCTCAATGAGCAGTTCTTC. Residues: CASSLLIAGALRNLNEQFF.

This clone has a handful of counts. The chain combines TRBV30 with TRBJ2-1, with D possibly matching TRBD1 (5 bases). Trimming removed 4 bases at V and 7 bases at J, with 14 bases between. The CDR3 runs to 13 residues. Germline V gene data show CDR1 as GTSNPN and CDR2 as SVGIG (reference sequence). CDR3: CAWTWGGQNEQFF. CDR3 DNA: TGTGCCTGGACCTGGGGCGGACAAAATGAGCAGTTCTTC.

The CDR3 loop is CASSQDRGARYGYTF. CDR3 nucleotides: TGTGCCAGCAGCCAAGATCGAGGGGCGAGGTATGGCTACACCTTC. This rearrangement joins TRBV14 to TRBJ1-2; weak D call: TRBD1 (5 bases). V lost 0 bases to trimming and J lost 5 bases, with 13 bases between them. Germline V gene lookup returns CDR1 SGHDN and CDR2 FVKESK. The CDR3 covers 15 residues.

The chain combines TRBV27 with TRBJ2-7, with unresolved D. V dropped 5 bases and J dropped 9 bases, with 11 bases sitting between them. Germline V gives CDR1 MNHEY, CDR2 SMNVEV (reference sequence). The length of the CDR3 is 11 residues. The CDR3 protein is CASSDHVGQYF. For the CDR3, the DNA is TGTGCCAGCAGTGACCACGTAGGGCAGTACTTC.

This sequence joins TRBV27 and TRBJ1-1, with D hard to call. V was cut by 5 bases and J by 4 bases, with 14 bases left in between. The germline CDR1 and CDR2 sequences are MNHEY and SMNVEV (reference sequence). The CDR3 runs 14 residues. In nucleotides, the CDR3 is TGTGCCAGCAGTGCAGGTGGCGCGGTCACTGAAGCTTTCTTT. Translation: CASSAGGAVTEAFF.

This chain links TRBV24-1 with TRBJ2-2; TRBD1 matches 11 bases. J was trimmed by 3 bases and V by 7 bases; bases with no gene match: 0. This CDR3 comprises 14 residues. Germline values: CDR1 KGHDR, CDR2 SFDVKD. CDR3 DNA sequence: TGTGCCACCAGGGGACAGGGGGACACCGGGGAGCTGTTTTTT. This gives the protein CATRGQGDTGELFF.

The chain links TRBV6-4 to TRBJ2-7, with TRBD2 as a possible D gene (6 bases). Trimming cost V 4 bases and J 2 bases, with 12 bases left between them. The length of the CDR3 is 14 residues. Germline CDR1 is MRHNA and CDR2 is SNTAGT. In DNA, the CDR3 is TGTGCCAGCAGTGGGAGGGAGACACCCTACGAGCAGTACTTC. Translating it yields CASSGRETPYEQYF.

This chain links TRBV2 with TRBJ1-2, with D perhaps TRBD1 (5 bases). This CDR3 is built from 13 residues. The V gene lost 10 bases and the J gene lost 4 bases, with 16 bases spanning the gap. The germline V gene has CDR1 SNHLY and CDR2 FYNNEI. CDR3: CANFVQAPYGYTF. CDR3 nucleotides: TGTGCCAACTTTGTACAGGCGCCCTATGGCTACACCTTC. The variable domain in full, with the rest retrieved from reference TRBV2 and TRBJ1-2, is EPEVTQTPSHQVTQMGQEVILRCVPISNHLYFYWYRQILGQKVEFLVSFYNNEISEKSEIFDDQFSVERPDGSNFTLKIRSTKLEDSAMYFCANFVQAPYGYTFGSGTRLTVV.

The chain uses TRBV6-5 and TRBJ1-3, with D unclear. Germline values: CDR1 MNHEY, CDR2 SVGAGI. Trimming cost V 2 bases and J 0 bases, with 11 bases left between them. CDR3 length: 16 amino acids. In nucleotides, the CDR3 is TGTGCCAGCAGTTACGGCGGACCGTCCTCTGGAAACACCATATATTTT. This gives the protein CASSYGGPSSGNTIYF.

This chain connects TRBV6-4 to TRBJ2-1; 10 positions match TRBD2. The CDR3 covers 15 residues. V lost 2 bases, J lost 5 bases, and 3 bases stayed unmatched. Germline V gives CDR1 MRHNA, CDR2 SNTAGT. The CDR3 DNA is TGTGCCAGCAGTGACAGGCTAGCGGGAGACAATGAGCAGTTCTTC. Translating it yields CASSDRLAGDNEQFF.

V and J are TRBV7-3 and TRBJ2-1; 7 bases are a match to TRBD2. This CDR3 contains 15 residues. V shed 4 bases and J 4 bases; nucleotides not matched to a gene: 7. In germline, CDR1 is SGHTA, CDR2 FQGTGA. CDR3 coding DNA: TGTGCCAGCAGCTCGTCAGGGACTATATACAATGAGCAGTTCTTC. Translation gives CASSSSGTIYNEQFF.